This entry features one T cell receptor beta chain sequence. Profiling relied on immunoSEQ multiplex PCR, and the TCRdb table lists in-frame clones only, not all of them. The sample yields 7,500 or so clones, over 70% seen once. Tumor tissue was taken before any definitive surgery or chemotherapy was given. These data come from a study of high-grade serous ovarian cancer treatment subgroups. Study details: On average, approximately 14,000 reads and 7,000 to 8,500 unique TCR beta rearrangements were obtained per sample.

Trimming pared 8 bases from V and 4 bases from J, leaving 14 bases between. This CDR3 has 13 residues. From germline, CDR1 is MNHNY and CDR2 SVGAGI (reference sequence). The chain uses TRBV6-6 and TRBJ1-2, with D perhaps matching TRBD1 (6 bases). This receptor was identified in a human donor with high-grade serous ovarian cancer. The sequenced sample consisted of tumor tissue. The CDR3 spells CASAPRGFYGYTF. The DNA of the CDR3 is TGTGCCAGCGCTCCTAGGGGGTTCTATGGCTACACCTTC.